Listed here is a single T cell receptor beta chain. Antigen unknown. Assay used: immunoSEQ multiplex PCR; TCRdb lists only in-frame clones, some missing. The data contain approximately 100,000 clones, 86% of them singletons. This sample was taken from a study of T cell responses to AZD1222 COVID-19 vaccine. General study points: Increased Spike-specific TCR breadth and depth were observed after two AZD1222 doses. Among AZD1222 vaccinees, only five or six were seropositive at baseline. Donors were largely white British and mainly female; clonal diversity was possibly underestimated.

The sample here was peripheral blood, taken on day 0 of AZD1222 vaccination. The receptor's source is an adult in good health.

The DNA of the CDR3 is TGTGCCAGCAGTTTTATCTCGGGGCAAGCTTTCTTT. Its translation is CASSFISGQAFF. V gene TRBV12-3 or TRBV12-4 combines with J gene TRBJ1-1; TRBD1 is a possible D gene (5 bases). The ends were cut back, 3 bases at V and 9 bases at J, with 11 bases in the middle. The CDR3 extends over 12 amino acids.